At least ten counts were recorded for the clone carrying this T cell receptor (beta chain). What it binds is unknown. Germline CDR1 reads SGHRS; CDR2 reads YFSETQ. The CDR3 is made up of 15 amino acids. Trimming took 4 bases from V and 1 from J, leaving 14 bases between them. 5'RACE generated cDNA with 10-nucleotide random UMIs. TCRdb recomputed calls from the 5' RACE reads with MiXCR, one row per CDR3 protein. The sample lists about 80,000 distinct CDR3 sequences, over 4.5% occurring once. These data come from a study of neurological immune-mediated disorders. Study results and caveats: The absence of any CDR3 amino acid sequence shared by expanded clones across subjects suggests that repertoires were private in all groups. It was the repertoires of 18 of 34 multiple sclerosis patients that phylogenetic grouping placed in one related-CDR3 cluster, which is a possible signature.

The time point is: longitudinal time-point 2. This chain uses TRBV5-1 with TRBJ1-1; D is unclear. Sequenced input: PBMCs. The TCR comes from a woman in her sixties with multiple sclerosis. In DNA, the CDR3 is TGCGCCAGCAGCCCGACTGGTTGGGAGAACACTGAAGCTTTCTTT. Its translation is CASSPTGWENTEAFF.